The entry below describes one T cell receptor beta chain. This record comes from a study of cytomegalovirus exposure and HLA in healthy donors. The method was immunoSEQ multiplex PCR; TCRdb's version includes in-frame clones alone and lacks a portion of them. The sample lists around 150,000 clones; about 89% were seen once. The CDR3 has 17 residues. V was trimmed by 1 base and J by 2 bases, leaving 17 bases between them. Germline lookup yields CDR1 SEHNR and CDR2 FQNEAQ (reference sequence). The sequenced sample was PBMCs. This chain joins TRBV7-9 and TRBJ1-2, with a weak D call TRBD1 (6 bases). This TCR came from a woman aged 18 to 35 in good health and CMV-seropositive. The CDR3: CASSLGARDTYNYGYTF. DNA for the CDR3: TGTGCCAGCAGCTTAGGGGCCCGGGACACCTACAACTATGGCTACACCTTC. The full variable domain, with the rest looked up from reference TRBV7-9 and TRBJ1-2, is DTGVSQNPRHKITKRGQNVTFRCDPISEHNRLYWYRQTLGQGPEFLTYFQNEAQLEKSRLLSDRFSAERPKGSFSTLEIQRTEQGDSAMYLCASSLGARDTYNYGYTFGSGTRLTVV.